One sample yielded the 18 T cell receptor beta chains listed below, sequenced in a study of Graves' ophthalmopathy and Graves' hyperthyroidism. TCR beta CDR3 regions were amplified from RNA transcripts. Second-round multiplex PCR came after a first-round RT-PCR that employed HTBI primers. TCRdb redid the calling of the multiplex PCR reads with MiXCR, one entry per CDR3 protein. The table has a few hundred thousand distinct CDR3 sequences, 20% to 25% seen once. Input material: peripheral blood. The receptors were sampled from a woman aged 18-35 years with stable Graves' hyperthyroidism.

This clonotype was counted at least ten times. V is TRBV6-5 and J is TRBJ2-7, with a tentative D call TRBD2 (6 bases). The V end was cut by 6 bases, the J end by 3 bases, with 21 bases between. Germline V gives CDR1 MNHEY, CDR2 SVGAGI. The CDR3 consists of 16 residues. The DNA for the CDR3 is TGTGCCAGCAGCCCACCCGACGGGCGGGGCAACTACGAGCAGTACTTC. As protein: CASSPPDGRGNYEQYF.

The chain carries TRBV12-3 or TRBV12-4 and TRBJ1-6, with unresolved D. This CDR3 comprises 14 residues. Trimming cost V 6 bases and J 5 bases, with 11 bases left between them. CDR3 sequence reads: CASRSGLNNSPLHF. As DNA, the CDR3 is TGTGCCAGCAGGTCCGGGCTCAATAATTCACCCCTCCACTTT.

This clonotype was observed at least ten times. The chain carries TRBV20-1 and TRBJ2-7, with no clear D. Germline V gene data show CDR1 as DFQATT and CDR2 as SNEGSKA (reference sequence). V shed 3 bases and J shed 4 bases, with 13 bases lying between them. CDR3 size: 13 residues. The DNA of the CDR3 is TGCAGTGCTAGCAGGTACGGAGCTTACGAGCAGTACTTC. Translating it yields CSASRYGAYEQYF.

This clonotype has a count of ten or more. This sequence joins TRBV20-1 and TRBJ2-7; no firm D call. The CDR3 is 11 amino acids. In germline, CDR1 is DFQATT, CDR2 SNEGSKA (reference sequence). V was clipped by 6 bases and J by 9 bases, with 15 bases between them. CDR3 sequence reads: CSALRGEGQYF. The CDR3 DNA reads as TGCAGTGCCCTCCGTGGGGAAGGGCAGTACTTC.

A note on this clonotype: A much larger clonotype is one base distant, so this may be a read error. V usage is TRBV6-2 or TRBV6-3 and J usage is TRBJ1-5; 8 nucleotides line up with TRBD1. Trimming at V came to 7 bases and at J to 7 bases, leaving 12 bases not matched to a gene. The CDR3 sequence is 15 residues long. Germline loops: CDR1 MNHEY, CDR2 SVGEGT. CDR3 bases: TGTGCCAGCACTTATGGACAGGGCGCAGTACAGCCCCAGCATTTT. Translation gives CASTYGQGAVQPQHF.

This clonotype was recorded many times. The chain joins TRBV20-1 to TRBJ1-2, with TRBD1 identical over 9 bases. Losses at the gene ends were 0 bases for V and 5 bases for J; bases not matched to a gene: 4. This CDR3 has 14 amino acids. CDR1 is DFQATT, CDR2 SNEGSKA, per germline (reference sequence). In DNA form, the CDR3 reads TGCAGTGCTAGAGATACAGGGGGCGCTTATGGCTACACCTTC. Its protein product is CSARDTGGAYGYTF.

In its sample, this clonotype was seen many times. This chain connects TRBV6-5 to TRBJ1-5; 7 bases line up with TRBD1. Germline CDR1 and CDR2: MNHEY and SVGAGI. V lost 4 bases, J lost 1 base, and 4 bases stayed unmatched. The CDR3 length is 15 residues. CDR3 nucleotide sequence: TGTGCCAGCAGTTCTCGGGACAGAAGCAATCAGCCCCAGCATTTT. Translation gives CASSSRDRSNQPQHF.

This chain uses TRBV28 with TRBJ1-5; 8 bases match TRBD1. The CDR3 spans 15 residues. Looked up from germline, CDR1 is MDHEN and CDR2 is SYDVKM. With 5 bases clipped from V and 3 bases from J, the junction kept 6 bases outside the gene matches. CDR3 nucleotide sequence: TGTGCCAGCAGTACCCGACAGGGGTACAATCAGCCCCAGCATTTT. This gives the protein CASSTRQGYNQPQHF.

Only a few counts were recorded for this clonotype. The CDR3 loop reads CASSPTPGRWGYTF. The CDR3 DNA reads as TGTGCCAGCAGCCCCACCCCAGGGAGATGGGGCTACACCTTC. This rearrangement joins TRBV5-5 to TRBJ1-2; TRBD1 is a possible D gene (5 bases). Germline lookup yields CDR1 SGHKS and CDR2 YYEKEE (reference sequence). The CDR3 is made up of 14 amino acids. The V end lost 4 bases, the J end lost 8 bases, and 18 bases lay between the germline ends.

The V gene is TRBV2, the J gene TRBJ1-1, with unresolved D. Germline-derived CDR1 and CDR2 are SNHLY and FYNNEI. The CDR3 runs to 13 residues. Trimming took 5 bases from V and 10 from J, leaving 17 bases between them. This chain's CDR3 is CASSTTLAGRAFF. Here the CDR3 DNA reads TGTGCCAGCAGTACGACATTGGCCGGGCGAGCTTTCTTT.

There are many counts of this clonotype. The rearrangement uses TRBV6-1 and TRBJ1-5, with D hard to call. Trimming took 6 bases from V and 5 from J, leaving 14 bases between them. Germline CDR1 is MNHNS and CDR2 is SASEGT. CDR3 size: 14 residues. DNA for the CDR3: TGTGCCAGCAGATCTGCAGAGTATGATCAGCCCCAGCATTTT. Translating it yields CASRSAEYDQPQHF.

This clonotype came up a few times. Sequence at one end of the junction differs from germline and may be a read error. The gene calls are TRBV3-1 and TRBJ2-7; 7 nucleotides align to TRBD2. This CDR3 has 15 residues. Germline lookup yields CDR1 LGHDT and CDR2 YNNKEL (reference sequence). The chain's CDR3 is CASSQDSSSGRRQDF. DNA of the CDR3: TGTGCCAGCAGCCAAGATTCGTCTAGCGGTAGAAGGCAGGACTTC.

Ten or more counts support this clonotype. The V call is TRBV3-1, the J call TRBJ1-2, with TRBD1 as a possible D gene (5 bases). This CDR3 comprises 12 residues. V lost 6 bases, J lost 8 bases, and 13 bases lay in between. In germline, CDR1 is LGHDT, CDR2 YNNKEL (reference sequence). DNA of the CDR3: TGTGCCAGCAGTCAAAGCGGGGCAGGCTACACCTTC. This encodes CASSQSGAGYTF.

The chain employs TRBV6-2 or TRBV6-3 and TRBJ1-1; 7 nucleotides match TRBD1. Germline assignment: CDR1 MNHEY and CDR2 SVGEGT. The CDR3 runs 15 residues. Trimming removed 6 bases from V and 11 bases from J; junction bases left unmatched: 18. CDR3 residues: CASRTTGNKLLGAFF. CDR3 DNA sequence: TGTGCCAGCAGAACGACAGGGAACAAACTGCTTGGGGCTTTCTTT.

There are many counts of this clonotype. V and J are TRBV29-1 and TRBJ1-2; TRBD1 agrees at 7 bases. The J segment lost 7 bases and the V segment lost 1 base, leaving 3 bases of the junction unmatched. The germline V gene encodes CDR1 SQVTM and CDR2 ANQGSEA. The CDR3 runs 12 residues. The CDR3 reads CSVEGTGGGYTF. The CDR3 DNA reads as TGCAGCGTTGAAGGGACAGGCGGTGGCTACACCTTC. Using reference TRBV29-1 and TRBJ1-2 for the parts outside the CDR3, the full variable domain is SAVISQKPSRDICQRGTSLTIQCQVDSQVTMMFWYRQQPGQSLTLIATANQGSEATYESGFVIDKFPISRPNLTFSTLTVSNMSPEDSSIYLCSVEGTGGGYTFGSGTRLTVV.

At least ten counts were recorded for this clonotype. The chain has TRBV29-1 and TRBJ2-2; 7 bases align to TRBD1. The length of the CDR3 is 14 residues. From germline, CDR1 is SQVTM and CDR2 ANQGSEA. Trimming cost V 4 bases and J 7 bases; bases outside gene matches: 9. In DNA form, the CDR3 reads TGCAGCGTTGGACAGGGCTTTGAGGGCGGGGAGCTGTTTTTT. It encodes CSVGQGFEGGELFF.

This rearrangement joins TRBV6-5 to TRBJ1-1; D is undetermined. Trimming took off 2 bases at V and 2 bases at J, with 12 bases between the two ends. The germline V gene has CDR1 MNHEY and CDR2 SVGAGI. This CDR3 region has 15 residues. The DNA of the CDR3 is TGTGCCAGCAGTTACACCCGTCCGGGCAACACTGAAGCTTTCTTT. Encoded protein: CASSYTRPGNTEAFF.

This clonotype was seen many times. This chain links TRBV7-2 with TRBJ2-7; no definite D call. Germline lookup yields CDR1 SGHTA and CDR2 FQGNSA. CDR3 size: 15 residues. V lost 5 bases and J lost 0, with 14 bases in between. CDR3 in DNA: TGTGCCAGCAGCCTCCTGGGCATAAGCTCCTACGAGCAGTACTTC. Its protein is CASSLLGISSYEQYF. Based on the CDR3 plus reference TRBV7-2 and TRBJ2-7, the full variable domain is GAGVSQSPSNKVTEKGKDVELRCDPISGHTALYWYRQSLGQGLEFLIYFQGNSAPDKSGLPSDRFSAERTGGSVSTLTIQRTQQEDSAVYLCASSLLGISSYEQYFGPGTRLTVT.